These 5 T cell receptor beta chains were sequenced from one sample in a study of blood T cell repertoires in COVID-19. Clones were sequenced by immunoSEQ multiplex PCR, and TCRdb holds only the in-frame ones, with some missing. Of 100,000 to 150,000 clones listed, approximately 89% are singletons. Sequenced material: peripheral blood. These TCRs come from a man over 45 with acute or convalescent COVID-19.

The chain links TRBV7-6 to TRBJ2-6, with D possibly matching TRBD1 (6 bases). The germline CDR1 and CDR2 sequences are SGHVS and FNYEAQ. V shed 5 bases and J shed 0 bases, with 11 bases lying between them. The CDR3 is 16 residues long. In DNA, the CDR3 is TGTGCCAGCAGCCTGGGACACCTCTCTGGGGCCAACGTCCTGACTTTC. Protein sequence: CASSLGHLSGANVLTF.

V is TRBV9 and J is TRBJ1-1; 7 bases are shared with TRBD1. Germline CDR1 is SGDLS and CDR2 is YYNGEE. With 3 bases clipped from V and 3 bases from J, the junction kept 5 bases outside the gene matches. CDR3 length equals 14 residues. CDR3 in DNA: TGTGCCAGCAGCGCCACAGGGGCGCACACTGAAGCTTTCTTT. This codes for CASSATGAHTEAFF.

The CDR3 DNA follows: TGTGCCAGCAGTAGACGGGACAGGGGAGGATATCAGCCCCAGCATTTT. Amino acids: CASSRRDRGGYQPQHF. This chain joins TRBV27 and TRBJ1-5; 10 bases are shared with TRBD1. The CDR3 length is 16 residues. Germline CDR1 and CDR2: MNHEY and SMNVEV (reference sequence). Trimming cost V 5 bases and J 5 bases; bases outside gene matches: 9.

The V gene is TRBV5-1, the J gene TRBJ2-6; no reliable D call. Trimming pared 4 bases from V and 0 bases from J, leaving 17 bases between. The CDR3 loop spans 18 amino acids. In germline, CDR1 is SGHRS, CDR2 YFSETQ. CDR3 coding DNA: TGCGCCAGCAGCCCCCTTTTGAGTTATGGCTCTGGGGCCAACGTCCTGACTTTC. Amino acid sequence: CASSPLLSYGSGANVLTF.

This clone was detected only once. The DNA of the CDR3 is TGCAGCGTTGCGGCAGGGGGCAGCTATGGCTACACCTTC. This translates into CSVAAGGSYGYTF. The chain links TRBV29-1 to TRBJ1-2; 8 nucleotides line up with TRBD1. V was clipped by 4 bases and J by 4 bases; unmatched bases: 5. This CDR3 has 13 amino acids. Germline V CDR1 and CDR2: SQVTM, ANQGSEA.